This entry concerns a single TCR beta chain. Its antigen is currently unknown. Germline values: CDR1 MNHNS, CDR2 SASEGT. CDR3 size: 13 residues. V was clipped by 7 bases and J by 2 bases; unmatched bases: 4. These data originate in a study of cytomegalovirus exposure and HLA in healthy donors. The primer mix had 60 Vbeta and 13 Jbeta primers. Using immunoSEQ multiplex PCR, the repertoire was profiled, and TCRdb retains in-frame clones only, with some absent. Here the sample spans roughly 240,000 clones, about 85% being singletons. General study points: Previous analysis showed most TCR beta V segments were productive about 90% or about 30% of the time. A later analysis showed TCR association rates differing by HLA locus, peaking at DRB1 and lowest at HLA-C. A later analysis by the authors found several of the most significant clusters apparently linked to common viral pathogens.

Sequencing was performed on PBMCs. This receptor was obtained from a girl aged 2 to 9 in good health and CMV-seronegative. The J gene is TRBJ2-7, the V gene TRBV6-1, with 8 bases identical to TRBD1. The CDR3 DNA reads TGTGCCAGCACCAGGACAGGGACCTACGAGCAGTACTTC. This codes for CASTRTGTYEQYF.